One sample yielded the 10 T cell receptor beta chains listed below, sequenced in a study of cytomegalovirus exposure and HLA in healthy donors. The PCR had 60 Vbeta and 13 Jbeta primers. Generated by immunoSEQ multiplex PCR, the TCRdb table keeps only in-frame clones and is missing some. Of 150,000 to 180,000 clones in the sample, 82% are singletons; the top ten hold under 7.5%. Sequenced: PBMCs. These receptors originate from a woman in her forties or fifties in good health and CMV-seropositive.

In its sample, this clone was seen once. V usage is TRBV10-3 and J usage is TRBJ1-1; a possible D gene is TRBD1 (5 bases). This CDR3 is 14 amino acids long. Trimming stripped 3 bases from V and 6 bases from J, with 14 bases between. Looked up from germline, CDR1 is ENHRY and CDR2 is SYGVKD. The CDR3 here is CAISDWGGSAEAFF. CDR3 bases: TGTGCCATCAGTGACTGGGGCGGGAGCGCTGAAGCTTTCTTT.

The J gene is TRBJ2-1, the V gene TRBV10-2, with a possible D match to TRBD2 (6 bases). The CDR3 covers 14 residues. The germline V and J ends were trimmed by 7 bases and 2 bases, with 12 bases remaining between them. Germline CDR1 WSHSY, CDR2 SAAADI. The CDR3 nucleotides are TGCGCCAGCACCTTGGGACTGACCTACAATGAGCAGTTCTTC. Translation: CASTLGLTYNEQFF.

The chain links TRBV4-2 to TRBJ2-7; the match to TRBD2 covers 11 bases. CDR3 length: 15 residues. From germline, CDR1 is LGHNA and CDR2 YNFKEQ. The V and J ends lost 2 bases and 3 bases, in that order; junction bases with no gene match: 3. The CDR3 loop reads CASSQLSGGVYEQYF. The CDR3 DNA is TGTGCCAGCAGCCAACTTAGCGGGGGGGTCTACGAGCAGTACTTC.

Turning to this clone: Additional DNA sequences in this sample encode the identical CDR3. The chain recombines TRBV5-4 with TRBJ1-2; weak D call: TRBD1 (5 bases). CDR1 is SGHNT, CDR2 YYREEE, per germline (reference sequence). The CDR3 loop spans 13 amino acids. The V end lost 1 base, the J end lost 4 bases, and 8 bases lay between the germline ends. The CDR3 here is CASSLIGGYGYTF. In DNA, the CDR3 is TGTGCCAGCAGCTTGATCGGGGGCTATGGCTACACCTTC.

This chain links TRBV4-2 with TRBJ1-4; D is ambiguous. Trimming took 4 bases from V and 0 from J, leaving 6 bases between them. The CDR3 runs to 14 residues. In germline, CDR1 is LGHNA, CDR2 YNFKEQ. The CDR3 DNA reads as TGTGCCAGCAGCCCAGCGGCAACTAATGAAAAACTGTTTTTT. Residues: CASSPAATNEKLFF.

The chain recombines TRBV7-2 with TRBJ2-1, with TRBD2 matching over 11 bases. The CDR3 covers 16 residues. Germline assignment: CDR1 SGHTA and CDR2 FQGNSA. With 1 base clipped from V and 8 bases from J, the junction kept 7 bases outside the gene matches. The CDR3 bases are TGTGCCAGCAGCTTAGGTCTAGCGGGGGGAATTGATGAGCAGTTCTTC. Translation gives CASSLGLAGGIDEQFF.

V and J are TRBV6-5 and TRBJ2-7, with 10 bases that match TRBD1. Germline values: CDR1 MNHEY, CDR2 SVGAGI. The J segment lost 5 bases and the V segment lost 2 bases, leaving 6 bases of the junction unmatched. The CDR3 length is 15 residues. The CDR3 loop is CASSYRQGAMDEQYF. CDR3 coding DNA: TGTGCCAGCAGTTACCGACAGGGGGCGATGGACGAGCAGTACTTC.

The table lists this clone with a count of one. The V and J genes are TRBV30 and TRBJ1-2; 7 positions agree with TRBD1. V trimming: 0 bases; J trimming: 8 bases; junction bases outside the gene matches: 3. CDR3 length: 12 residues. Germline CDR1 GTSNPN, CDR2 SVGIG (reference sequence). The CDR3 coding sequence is TGTGCCTGGAGTGTACAGGGGAACGGCTACACCTTC. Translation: CAWSVQGNGYTF.

CDR3 sequence reads: CASSQTDTQYF. The CDR3 DNA follows: TGTGCCAGCAGCCAGACAGATACGCAGTATTTT. The chain recombines TRBV7-9 with TRBJ2-3; D remains ambiguous. The CDR3 has 11 amino acids. Germline assignment: CDR1 SEHNR and CDR2 FQNEAQ (reference sequence). Trimming pared 5 bases from V and 3 bases from J, leaving 3 bases between.

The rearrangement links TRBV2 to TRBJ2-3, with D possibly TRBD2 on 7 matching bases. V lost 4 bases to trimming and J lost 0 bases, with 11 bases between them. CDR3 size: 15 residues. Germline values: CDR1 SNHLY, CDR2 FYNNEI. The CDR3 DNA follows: TGTGCCAGCAGTGGGGGGGGGCGGAGCACAGATACGCAGTATTTT. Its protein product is CASSGGGRSTDTQYF.